The present T cell receptor (beta chain) was sequenced within a study of early T cells in non-severe SARS-CoV-2 infection. This clonotype occurred many times. The CDR3 extends over 19 amino acids. The ends lost 0 bases at V and 3 bases at J; junction bases unmatched: 14. Germline V gives CDR1 LGHDT, CDR2 YNNKEL (reference sequence). Unique molecular identifiers were affixed to single, distinct cDNA molecules. TCRdb called the 5' RACE reads again in MiXCR, with one record for every CDR3 protein. The sample has some 26,000 distinct CDR3 sequences; 4% to 5.5% are singletons. The chain links TRBV3-1 to TRBJ2-1; TRBD2 aligns across 7 bases. Sequenced input: whole blood. This receptor was taken from an adult who was a healthcare worker with PCR-confirmed SARS-CoV-2 infection or an uninfected control (not recorded which). CDR3 in amino acids: CASSQDPSGIRRGYNEQFF. The DNA of the CDR3 is TGTGCCAGCAGCCAAGATCCAAGCGGGATCCGGAGGGGCTACAATGAGCAGTTCTTC.